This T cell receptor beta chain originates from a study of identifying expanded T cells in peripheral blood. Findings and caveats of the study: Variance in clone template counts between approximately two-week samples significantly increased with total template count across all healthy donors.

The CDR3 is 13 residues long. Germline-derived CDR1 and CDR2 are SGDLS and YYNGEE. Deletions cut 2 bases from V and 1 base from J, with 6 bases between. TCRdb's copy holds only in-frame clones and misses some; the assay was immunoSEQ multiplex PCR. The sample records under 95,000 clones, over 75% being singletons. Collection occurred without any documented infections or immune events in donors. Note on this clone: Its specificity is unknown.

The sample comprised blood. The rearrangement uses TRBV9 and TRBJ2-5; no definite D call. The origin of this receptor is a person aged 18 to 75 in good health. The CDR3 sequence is CASSVSPQETQYF. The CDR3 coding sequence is TGTGCCAGCAGCGTTAGCCCCCAAGAGACCCAGTACTTC.